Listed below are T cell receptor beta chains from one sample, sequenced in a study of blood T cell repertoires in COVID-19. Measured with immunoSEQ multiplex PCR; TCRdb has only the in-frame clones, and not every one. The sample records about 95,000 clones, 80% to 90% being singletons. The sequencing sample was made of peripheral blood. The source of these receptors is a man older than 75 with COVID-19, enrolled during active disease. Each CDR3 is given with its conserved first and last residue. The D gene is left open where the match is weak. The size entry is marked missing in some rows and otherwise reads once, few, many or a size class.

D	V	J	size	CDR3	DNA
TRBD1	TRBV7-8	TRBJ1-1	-	CASSQGQFNTEAFF	TGTGCCAGCAGCCAGGGACAGTTCAACACTGAAGCTTTCTTT
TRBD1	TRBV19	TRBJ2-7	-	CASSTPGQGFGSSYEQYF	TGTGCCAGTAGTACCCCGGGACAGGGATTCGGGAGCTCCTACGAGCAGTACTTC
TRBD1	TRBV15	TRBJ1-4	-	CATSRDRSQGARKLFF	TGTGCCACCAGCAGAGATAGGAGCCAGGGGGCGCGAAAACTGTTTTTT
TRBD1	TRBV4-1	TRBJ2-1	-	CASSRTGANEQFF	TGCGCCAGCAGCCGGACAGGGGCGAATGAGCAGTTCTTC
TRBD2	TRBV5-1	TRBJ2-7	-	CASSLVAGVGEQYF	TGCGCCAGCAGCTTGGTAGCGGGGGTTGGAGAGCAGTACTTC
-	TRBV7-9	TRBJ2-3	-	CASSGRKQEEIPQYF	TGTGCCAGCAGCGGTAGGAAGCAGGAGGAGATTCCGCAGTATTTT
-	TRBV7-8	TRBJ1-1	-	CASSPPGNTEAFF	TGTGCCAGCAGCCCGCCAGGGAACACTGAAGCTTTCTTT
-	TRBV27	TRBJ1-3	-	CASSLRGGSSGNTMYF	TGTGCCAGCAGTCTCCGGGGGGGGAGCTCTGGAAACACCATGTATTTT
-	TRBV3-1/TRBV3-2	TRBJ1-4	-	CASSQNNNRERKLFF	TGTGCCAGCAGCCAGAATAATAACCGGGAGAGAAAACTGTTTTTT
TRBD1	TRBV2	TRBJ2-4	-	CASSPTGTLNIQYF	TGTGCCAGCAGTCCGACAGGGACCCTAAACATTCAGTACTTC
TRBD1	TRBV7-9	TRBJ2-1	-	CASSKIPGQASSYNEQFF	TGTGCCAGCAGCAAAATACCGGGACAGGCGAGCTCCTACAATGAGCAGTTCTTC
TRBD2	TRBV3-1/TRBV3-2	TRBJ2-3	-	CASSQGAGGPSDTQYF	TGTGCCAGCAGCCAAGGCGCGGGAGGGCCCTCAGATACGCAGTATTTT
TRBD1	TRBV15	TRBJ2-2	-	CATSTRQGVITGELFF	TGTGCCACCAGCACCAGACAGGGGGTGATCACCGGGGAGCTGTTTTTT
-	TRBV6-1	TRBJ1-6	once	CANRVTVKSPLHF	TGTGCCAACCGAGTGACAGTGAAGTCACCCCTCCACTTT
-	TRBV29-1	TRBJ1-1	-	CSGQVNTEAFF	TGCAGCGGACAAGTGAACACTGAAGCTTTCTTT
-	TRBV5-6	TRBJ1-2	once	CASSLVPETYGYTF	TGTGCCAGCAGCTTGGTTCCAGAAACCTATGGCTACACCTTC
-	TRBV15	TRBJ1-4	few	CATSQDMGGEEKLFF	TGTGCCACCAGCCAAGATATGGGAGGAGAAGAAAAACTGTTTTTT
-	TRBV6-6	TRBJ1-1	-	CASSYGQMNTEAFF	TGTGCCAGCAGTTATGGACAGATGAACACTGAAGCTTTCTTT
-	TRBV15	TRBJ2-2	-	CATSRDERTGELFF	TGTGCCACCAGCAGAGATGAGCGCACCGGGGAGCTGTTTTTT
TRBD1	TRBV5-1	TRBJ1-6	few	CASSWGTGESPLHF	TGCGCCAGCAGCTGGGGGACAGGGGAGTCACCCCTCCACTTT
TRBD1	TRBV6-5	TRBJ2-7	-	CASSYSGGQGRYEQYF	TGTGCCAGCAGTTACTCGGGGGGACAGGGGCGCTACGAGCAGTACTTC
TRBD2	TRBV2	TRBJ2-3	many	CASSVGRAPADTQYF	TGTGCCAGCAGTGTCGGGAGGGCTCCCGCAGATACGCAGTATTTT
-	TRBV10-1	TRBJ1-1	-	CASSEARENTEAFF	TGCGCCAGCAGTGAAGCCCGGGAGAACACTGAAGCTTTCTTT
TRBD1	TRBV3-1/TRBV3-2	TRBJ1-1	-	CASSQAGTGGLLNTEAFF	TGTGCCAGCAGCCAAGCCGGGACAGGGGGCCTTCTGAACACTGAAGCTTTCTTT
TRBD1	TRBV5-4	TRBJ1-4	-	CASSPETGSNEKLFF	TGTGCCAGCAGCCCGGAGACAGGGTCTAATGAAAAACTGTTTTTT
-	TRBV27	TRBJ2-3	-	CASSLSRRSPTDTQYF	TGTGCCAGCAGTTTATCGAGGAGGTCCCCTACAGATACGCAGTATTTT
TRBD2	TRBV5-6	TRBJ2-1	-	CASSFGASGRRQFF	TGTGCCAGCAGCTTTGGCGCTAGCGGGAGAAGGCAGTTCTTC
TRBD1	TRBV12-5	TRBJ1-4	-	CASGAQGAANEKLFF	TGTGCTAGTGGCGCTCAGGGGGCAGCTAATGAAAAACTGTTTTTT
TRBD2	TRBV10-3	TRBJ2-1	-	CAISESLRLANEQFF	TGTGCCATCAGTGAGTCGCTGAGACTAGCGAATGAGCAGTTCTTC
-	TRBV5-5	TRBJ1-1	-	CASSSLTMNTEAFF	TGTGCCAGCAGCTCCTTGACAATGAACACTGAAGCTTTCTTT
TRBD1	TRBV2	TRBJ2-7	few	CASSDMGDRDRSSPAYF	TGTGCCAGCAGTGATATGGGAGACCGGGACAGGTCTAGTCCTGCGTACTTC
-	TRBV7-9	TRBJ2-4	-	CASSLVEPDIQYF	TGTGCCAGCAGCTTAGTGGAGCCCGACATTCAGTACTTC
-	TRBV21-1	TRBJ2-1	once	CASNGTSEPYYNEQFF	TGTGCCAGCAACGGGACTAGCGAGCCATATTACAATGAGCAGTTCTTC
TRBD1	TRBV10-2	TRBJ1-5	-	CASSEWGTGVQPQHF	TGCGCCAGCAGTGAATGGGGTACAGGGGTTCAGCCCCAGCATTTT
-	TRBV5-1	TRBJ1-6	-	CASSLLERLYNSPLHF	TGCGCCAGCAGCTTGTTAGAGAGGCTCTATAATTCACCCCTCCACTTT
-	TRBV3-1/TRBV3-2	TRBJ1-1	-	CASSQAAMNTEAFF	TGTGCCAGCAGCCAAGCAGCGATGAACACTGAAGCTTTCTTT
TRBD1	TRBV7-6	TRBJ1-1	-	CASSPGQGRSTEAFF	TGTGCCAGCAGCCCAGGACAGGGAAGGAGCACTGAAGCTTTCTTT
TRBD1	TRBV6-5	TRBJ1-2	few	CAKGTGSAWGYGYTF	TGTGCTAAAGGGACAGGGTCCGCCTGGGGCTATGGCTACACCTTC
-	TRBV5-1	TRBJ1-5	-	CASSMTGTLGQPQHF	TGCGCCAGCAGCATGACCGGGACATTAGGCCAGCCCCAGCATTTT
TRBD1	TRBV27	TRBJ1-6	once	CASSPTGQGASYNSPLHF	TGTGCCAGCAGTCCGACGGGACAGGGGGCTTCCTATAATTCACCCCTCCACTTT
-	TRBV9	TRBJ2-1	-	CASSLRLTEQFF	TGTGCCAGCAGCCTCAGACTAACTGAGCAGTTCTTC
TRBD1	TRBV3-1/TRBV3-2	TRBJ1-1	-	CASSQQTGYTEAFF	TGTGCCAGCAGCCAACAGACAGGGTACACTGAAGCTTTCTTT
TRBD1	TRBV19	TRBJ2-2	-	CASSTRGLGELFF	TGTGCCAGTAGTACCAGGGGGCTCGGGGAGCTGTTTTTT
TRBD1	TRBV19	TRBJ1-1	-	CASSTGQGLTEAFF	TGTGCCAGTAGTACTGGACAGGGCCTCACTGAAGCTTTCTTT
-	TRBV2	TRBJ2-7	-	CASTGQNEQYF	TGTGCCAGCACTGGACAAAACGAGCAGTACTTC
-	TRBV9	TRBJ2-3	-	CASSVATGHVSDTQYF	TGTGCCAGCAGCGTAGCTACAGGGCATGTCTCAGATACGCAGTATTTT
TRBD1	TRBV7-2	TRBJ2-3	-	CASSEAGTATDTQYF	TGTGCCAGCAGCGAAGCCGGGACAGCCACAGATACGCAGTATTTT
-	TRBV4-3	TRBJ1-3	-	CASSQAIYGSGNTIYF	TGCGCCAGCAGCCAAGCCATCTACGGCTCTGGAAACACCATATATTTT
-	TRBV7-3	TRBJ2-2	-	CASSLLHSTGELFF	TGTGCCAGCAGCTTACTCCATAGCACCGGGGAGCTGTTTTTT